What follows are 29 T cell receptor beta chains derived from one specimen sequenced in a study of blood T cell repertoires in COVID-19. Profiling relied on immunoSEQ multiplex PCR, and the TCRdb table lists in-frame clones only, not all of them. The sample has about 58,000 clones, 77% seen once. The sequenced sample consisted of peripheral blood. These receptors originate from a human donor in a cohort sampled during active COVID-19.

The chain is built from TRBV12-5 and TRBJ1-1; a possible D gene is TRBD1 (5 bases). The germline V and J ends were trimmed by 6 bases and 4 bases, with 18 bases remaining between them. The germline V gene has CDR1 LGHNT and CDR2 FRNRAP. The CDR3 runs to 15 residues. This CDR3 reads CASGHRTGGSTEAFF. CDR3 nucleotide sequence: TGTGCTAGTGGCCACAGGACCGGAGGGAGCACTGAAGCTTTCTTT.

This clone was seen many times. This chain connects TRBV3-1 (or the pseudogene TRBV3-2) to TRBJ2-1, with 11 bases lining up with TRBD2. With 1 base clipped from V and 5 bases from J, the junction kept 4 bases outside the gene matches. Germline CDR1 LGHDT, CDR2 YNNKEL (reference sequence). The CDR3 runs 16 residues. DNA for the CDR3: TGTGCCAGCAGCCAAGGACTAGCGGGGTTAAACAATGAGCAGTTCTTC. The encoded protein is CASSQGLAGLNNEQFF.

V and J are TRBV10-3 and TRBJ1-5; TRBD1 might be the D (5 bases). CDR3 size: 14 residues. Trimming removed 6 bases at V and 0 bases at J, with 9 bases between. Looked up from germline, CDR1 is ENHRY and CDR2 is SYGVKD. This CDR3 reads CAIRADSSNQPQHF. The CDR3 region has the DNA TGTGCCATCAGGGCAGACAGTAGCAATCAGCCCCAGCATTTT.

This rearrangement joins TRBV4-1 to TRBJ2-5, with 7 positions matching TRBD1. CDR3 length: 13 residues. V lost 2 bases and J lost 5; bases outside the gene matches: 2. Germline V gene data show CDR1 as MGHRA and CDR2 as YSYEKL. DNA for the CDR3: TGCGCCAGCAGCCAACGGGACAGCGAGACCCAGTACTTC. Protein product: CASSQRDSETQYF.

This clone was seen only once. V and J are TRBV7-9 and TRBJ2-7; 7 bases are a match to TRBD2. CDR1 SEHNR and CDR2 FQNEAQ come from the germline V gene (reference sequence). V was pared by 1 base and J by 2 bases, with 5 bases of the junction left unmatched. The CDR3 extends over 15 amino acids. The CDR3 region has the DNA TGTGCCAGCAGCTTAGGGACTAGAGGGACCTACGAGCAGTACTTC. Encoded protein: CASSLGTRGTYEQYF.

In its sample, this clone is hyperexpanded. This rearrangement joins TRBV10-3 to TRBJ2-1; unclear D gene. CDR1 is ENHRY, CDR2 SYGVKD, per germline. The CDR3 consists of 11 residues. V lost 4 bases to trimming and J lost 6 bases, with 4 bases between them. Here the CDR3 reads CAISAGNEQFF. DNA of the CDR3: TGTGCCATCAGTGCGGGCAATGAGCAGTTCTTC.

CDR3 loop: CASSFGDRGNTEAFF. The CDR3 DNA reads TGCGCCAGCAGCTTTGGGGACAGGGGGAACACTGAAGCTTTCTTT. This rearrangement joins TRBV5-1 to TRBJ1-1; TRBD1 agrees at 10 bases. The CDR3 runs to 15 residues. Trimming removed 2 bases from V and 1 base from J; junction bases left unmatched: 2. Germline V gives CDR1 SGHRS, CDR2 YFSETQ.

The chain links TRBV3-1 (or the pseudogene TRBV3-2) to TRBJ1-4; D might be TRBD1 (5 bases). CDR3 length: 13 amino acids. V was shortened by 8 bases and J by 8 bases, with 15 bases between the two germline ends. CDR1 is LGHDT and CDR2 is YNNKEL in the germline V gene (reference sequence). The CDR3: CASPGGGSEKLFF. The CDR3 nucleotides read TGTGCCAGCCCCGGGGGGGGGAGCGAAAAACTGTTTTTT.

The chain recombines TRBV5-6 with TRBJ2-1, with 7 positions matching TRBD1. The V gene end was trimmed by 4 bases and the J gene end by 7 bases; junction bases not matched to a gene: 11. This CDR3 has 15 amino acids. From germline, CDR1 is SGHDT and CDR2 YYEEEE. Here the CDR3 DNA reads TGTGCCAGCAGCACAGGACAGGCCTCGAGGAATGAGCAGTTCTTC. It yields the protein CASSTGQASRNEQFF.

The rearrangement links TRBV5-4 to TRBJ1-2, with TRBD1 matching over 11 bases. The V segment lost 3 bases and the J segment 3 bases; nucleotides outside the gene matches: 4. From germline, CDR1 is SGHNT and CDR2 YYREEE (reference sequence). The CDR3 has 15 amino acids. The CDR3 nucleotides read TGTGCCAGCAGCTATATGGGACAGGGGGACTATGGCTACACCTTC. This translates into CASSYMGQGDYGYTF. The full variable domain, in which reference TRBV5-4 and TRBJ1-2 provide the parts outside the CDR3, is ETGVTQSPTHLIKTRGQQVTLRCSSQSGHNTVSWYQQALGQGPQFIFQYYREEENGRGNFPPRFSGLQFPNYSSELNVNALELDDSALYLCASSYMGQGDYGYTFGSGTRLTVV.

J is TRBJ2-7 and V is TRBV24-1; D gene ambiguous. CDR1 and CDR2 from the germline V gene are KGHDR and SFDVKD. Trimming removed 6 bases at V and 4 bases at J, with 6 bases between. CDR3 length: 11 amino acids. The CDR3: CATSNGYEQYF. DNA for the CDR3: TGTGCCACCAGTAACGGGTACGAGCAGTACTTC.

This chain uses TRBV29-1 with TRBJ2-7, with TRBD1 as a possible D gene (6 bases). The CDR3 runs 12 residues. Germline values: CDR1 SQVTM, CDR2 ANQGSEA. The germline V and J ends were trimmed by 3 bases and 6 bases, with 12 bases remaining between them. In nucleotides, the CDR3 is TGCAGCGTTGATTCCACAGGGTTCGAGCAGTACTTC. Its protein is CSVDSTGFEQYF.

CDR3 sequence reads: CASSRTGMGYTEAFF. CDR3 nucleotides: TGTGCCAGCAGTAGGACAGGGATGGGGTACACTGAAGCTTTCTTT. This chain links TRBV27 with TRBJ1-1, with 8 bases lining up with TRBD1. V shed 5 bases and J 3 bases; nucleotides not matched to a gene: 8. Germline V gene lookup returns CDR1 MNHEY and CDR2 SMNVEV (reference sequence). This CDR3 is built from 15 residues.

The chain has TRBV3-1 (or the pseudogene TRBV3-2) and TRBJ1-6; D might be TRBD1 (6 bases). The V end was cut by 3 bases, the J end by 9 bases, with 12 bases between. The CDR3 sequence is 14 residues long. Germline CDR1 reads LGHDT; CDR2 reads YNNKEL (reference sequence). CDR3 protein: CASSHRQDRSPLHF. CDR3 nucleotides: TGTGCCAGCAGCCATAGACAGGACCGTTCACCCCTCCACTTT.

J is TRBJ1-1 and V is TRBV30, with TRBD1 matching over 7 bases. V shed 1 base and J 2 bases; nucleotides not matched to a gene: 7. CDR1 is GTSNPN and CDR2 is SVGIG in the germline V gene (reference sequence). The CDR3 has 15 amino acids. CDR3 DNA: TGTGCCTGGAGTGCTTTTCAGGGGGTCAACACTGAAGCTTTCTTT. As protein: CAWSAFQGVNTEAFF.

The chain recombines TRBV7-9 with TRBJ1-6; a weak D match, TRBD1 (5 bases). Between the trimmed V and J ends, which lost 5 bases and 10 bases, there was a span of 12 bases. Germline V gene lookup returns CDR1 SEHNR and CDR2 FQNEAQ (reference sequence). The CDR3 has 13 residues. This chain's CDR3 is CASSLDQGSPLHF. CDR3 nucleotides: TGTGCCAGCAGCCTCGACCAGGGATCACCCCTCCACTTT. The full variable domain, completed using reference TRBV7-9 and TRBJ1-6, is DTGVSQNPRHKITKRGQNVTFRCDPISEHNRLYWYRQTLGQGPEFLTYFQNEAQLEKSRLLSDRFSAERPKGSFSTLEIQRTEQGDSAMYLCASSLDQGSPLHFGNGTRLTVT.

The J gene is TRBJ1-5, the V gene TRBV7-2, with D hard to call. The germline V gene encodes CDR1 SGHTA and CDR2 FQGNSA. V lost 1 base and J lost 9, with 10 bases in between. The CDR3 length is 13 residues. CDR3 residues: CASSLDGLGPQHF. CDR3 nucleotide sequence: TGTGCCAGCAGCTTAGATGGGCTTGGGCCCCAGCATTTT.

The chain has TRBV7-2 and TRBJ2-7; TRBD2 aligns across 7 bases. The germline CDR1 and CDR2 sequences are SGHTA and FQGNSA. The CDR3 sequence is 14 residues long. V gave up 3 bases and J gave up 1 base; unmatched junction bases: 3. CDR3 sequence reads: CASSFLGGSYEQYF. The CDR3 bases are TGTGCCAGCAGCTTTTTGGGGGGGTCCTACGAGCAGTACTTC.

The rearrangement links TRBV7-2 to TRBJ2-7, with 16 bases fitting TRBD2. In germline, CDR1 is SGHTA, CDR2 FQGNSA. The CDR3 is 16 amino acids. V gave up 5 bases and J gave up 5 bases; unmatched junction bases: 6. The chain's CDR3 is CASSVGLAGGQDEQYF. As DNA, the CDR3 is TGTGCCAGCAGCGTGGGACTAGCGGGGGGGCAGGACGAGCAGTACTTC.

The V and J genes are TRBV11-2 and TRBJ1-2; 9 positions agree with TRBD1. V dropped 5 bases and J dropped 5; count of bases not matched to a gene: 12. This CDR3 is built from 16 residues. In germline, CDR1 is SGHAT, CDR2 FQNNGV. CDR3 amino acids: CASSPRLRQGGYGYTF. DNA for the CDR3: TGTGCCAGCAGCCCACGTTTGCGACAGGGGGGTTATGGCTACACCTTC.

V usage is TRBV4-1 and J usage is TRBJ1-4; tentative D call: TRBD1 (6 bases). Per the germline V gene, CDR1 is MGHRA and CDR2 is YSYEKL. The CDR3 extends over 20 amino acids. Trimming cost V 1 base and J 8 bases, with 29 bases left between them. CDR3 sequence: CASSQGIGGASLVVLEKLFF. Here the CDR3 DNA reads TGCGCCAGCAGCCAAGGAATCGGGGGGGCGTCTTTAGTTGTGTTGGAAAAACTGTTTTTT.

The chain employs TRBV9 and TRBJ2-2; 9 bases are a match to TRBD1. The CDR3 loop spans 15 amino acids. Germline-derived CDR1 and CDR2 are SGDLS and YYNGEE. V shed 4 bases, J shed 4 bases, and the junction held 5 bases outside the gene matches. This CDR3 is CASSTRTGVTGELFF. Written as DNA, the CDR3 is TGTGCCAGCAGCACGAGGACAGGGGTCACCGGGGAGCTGTTTTTT.

The rearrangement uses TRBV19 and TRBJ1-3; D unclear. Germline assignment: CDR1 LNHDA and CDR2 SQIVND (reference sequence). The germline V and J ends were trimmed by 4 bases and 4 bases, with 5 bases remaining between them. There are 12 residues in the CDR3. CDR3 nucleotide sequence: TGTGCCAGTAGTAACTTCGGAAACACCATATATTTT. This encodes CASSNFGNTIYF. The full variable domain, its missing parts supplied by reference TRBV19 and TRBJ1-3, is DGGITQSPKYLFRKEGQNVTLSCEQNLNHDAMYWYRQDPGQGLRLIYYSQIVNDFQKGDIAEGYSVSREKKESFPLTVTSAQKNPTAFYLCASSNFGNTIYFGEGSWLTVV.

For the CDR3, the DNA is TGCAGCGTTGGTGATCGGGACAGGGGTAACATTCAGTACTTC. Translated: CSVGDRDRGNIQYF. The chain uses TRBV29-1 and TRBJ2-4; 10 bases are a match to TRBD1. CDR3 size: 14 residues. Trimming cost V 4 bases and J 7 bases; bases outside gene matches: 7. Germline V gene lookup returns CDR1 SQVTM and CDR2 ANQGSEA.

This clone was detected a few times. The CDR3: CASTRNGESGQPQHF. CDR3 DNA: TGTGCCAGCACCCGTAACGGGGAAAGTGGGCAGCCCCAGCATTTT. The gene calls are TRBV9 and TRBJ1-5; no definite D call. The germline V and J ends were trimmed by 6 bases and 7 bases, with 20 bases remaining between them. This CDR3 is built from 15 residues. The germline V gene encodes CDR1 SGDLS and CDR2 YYNGEE.

The J gene is TRBJ1-1, the V gene TRBV7-8; D uncertain. Germline V gene data show CDR1 as SGHVS and CDR2 as FQNEAQ. The CDR3 runs to 13 residues. The V gene lost 3 bases and the J gene lost 5 bases, with 10 bases spanning the gap. The CDR3 nucleotides read TGTGCCAGCAGCTTCTCACCGGGAACTGAAGCTTTCTTT. It codes for CASSFSPGTEAFF.

V usage is TRBV2 and J usage is TRBJ1-4; TRBD1 matches 7 bases. Losses at the gene ends were 6 bases for V and 7 bases for J; bases not matched to a gene: 8. Germline values: CDR1 SNHLY, CDR2 FYNNEI. The CDR3 loop spans 14 amino acids. The CDR3 sequence: CASRVDRAVEKLFF. In nucleotides, the CDR3 is TGTGCCAGCAGGGTCGACAGGGCAGTTGAAAAACTGTTTTTT. The whole variable domain, remainder taken from reference TRBV2 and TRBJ1-4, is EPEVTQTPSHQVTQMGQEVILRCVPISNHLYFYWYRQILGQKVEFLVSFYNNEISEKSEIFDDQFSVERPDGSNFTLKIRSTKLEDSAMYFCASRVDRAVEKLFFGSGTQLSVL.

J is TRBJ2-5 and V is TRBV7-9, with TRBD2 identical over 8 bases. The trim removed 5 bases at V and 0 bases at J, leaving 5 bases unmatched. Germline V gives CDR1 SEHNR, CDR2 FQNEAQ (reference sequence). The CDR3 is 15 amino acids. The CDR3 sequence: CASSRRLANQETQYF. CDR3 nucleotide sequence: TGTGCCAGCAGCCGTCGACTAGCGAACCAAGAGACCCAGTACTTC.

The sample holds one count of this clone. The gene calls are TRBV9 and TRBJ1-1; D is perhaps TRBD1 (6 bases). CDR1 is SGDLS, CDR2 YYNGEE, per germline. V lost 3 bases, J lost 0 bases, and 12 bases lay in between. The CDR3 is 15 residues long. The CDR3 sequence is CASSGTTGLNTEAFF. CDR3 DNA: TGTGCCAGCAGCGGAACTACAGGGTTGAACACTGAAGCTTTCTTT.